Listed below are T cell receptor beta chains from one sample, sequenced in a study of naive CD8 T cells in extremely preterm neonates. Only in-frame clones appear in the TCRdb table, and some are missing; sequencing was by immunoSEQ multiplex PCR. The sample records fewer than 9,000 clones, roughly 98% being singletons. Sequencing was carried out using naive CD8+ T cells from blood. Every receptor here comes from a human donor in good health. Each CDR3 is given with its conserved first and last residue. D genes are given only for firm matches. Only part of the rows carry a size: once, few, many, or a class if the clone is expanded.

abundance	d_gene	v_gene	len	j_gene	CDR3nt	CDR3aa
NA	TRBD1	TRBV30	12	TRBJ2-4	TGTGCCTGGACCCCGACAGGGCCTTTTCAGTACTTC	CAWTPTGPFQYF
NA	TRBD1	TRBV5-1	13	TRBJ1-1	TGCGCCAGCAGCTTGGGGACAGGGATCTTCGCTTTCTTT	CASSLGTGIFAFF
NA	NA	TRBV19	14	TRBJ1-2	TGTGCCAGTAGTATAGAGGGACTGGTCTATGGCTACACCTTC	CASSIEGLVYGYTF
NA	NA	TRBV10-3	15	TRBJ1-2	TGTGCCATCAGTGAGTCCAGGGACTGGAACTATGGCTACACCTTC	CAISESRDWNYGYTF
NA	TRBD1	TRBV4-3	16	TRBJ1-1	TGCGCCAGCAGCCCCCTCCCGGGACAGGGGGCCACTGAAGCTTTCTTT	CASSPLPGQGATEAFF
NA	NA	TRBV19	14	TRBJ2-7	TGTGCCAGTAGTGCGGGGATGGGCTCCTACGAGCAGTACTTC	CASSAGMGSYEQYF
once	NA	TRBV4-2	16	TRBJ2-5	TGTGCCAGCAGCCAAGCGTTGGGGACACCGCAGTCGGCCCAGTACTTC	CASSQALGTPQSAQYF
NA	NA	TRBV5-6	14	TRBJ1-6	TGTGCCAGCAGCTTGGGGGGGGGCGGATCACCCCTCCACTTT	CASSLGGGGSPLHF
NA	NA	TRBV6-8	13	TRBJ1-1	TGTGCCAGGTCACACGGGGTGAACACTGAAGCTTTCTTT	CARSHGVNTEAFF
NA	NA	TRBV30	15	TRBJ1-5	TGTGCCTGGAGTGTAAAAACAGTTAGCAATCAGCCCCAGCATTTT	CAWSVKTVSNQPQHF
NA	NA	TRBV7-7	15	TRBJ2-1	TGTGCCAGCAGCTCATCGGACAGCCCCTACAATGAGCAGTTCTTC	CASSSSDSPYNEQFF
NA	NA	TRBV7-9	17	TRBJ2-1	TGTGCCAGCAGCTTACAGGGGCCCGACCTACGGTACAATGAGCAGTTCTTC	CASSLQGPDLRYNEQFF
NA	TRBD1	TRBV9	14	TRBJ2-7	TGTGCCAGCTCCCTGGGGACAGGGTTCTACGAGCAGTACTTC	CASSLGTGFYEQYF
NA	TRBD1	TRBV7-9	14	TRBJ1-1	TGTGCCAGCAGCCCGCGGGACAGGGGCACTGAAGCTTTCTTT	CASSPRDRGTEAFF
NA	TRBD1	TRBV27	14	TRBJ2-7	TGTGCCAGCAGTTTTGGGACAGGACTTTACGAGCAGTACTTC	CASSFGTGLYEQYF
NA	NA	TRBV5-6	12	TRBJ2-7	TGTGCCACAAAGCAGGGAACCTACGAGCAGTACTTC	CATKQGTYEQYF
NA	NA	TRBV4-1	15	TRBJ1-2	TGCGCCAGCAGCCAGAGGAGCAGGGGAAGGGATGGCTACACCTTC	CASSQRSRGRDGYTF
NA	TRBD1	TRBV11-3	16	TRBJ2-3	TGTGCCAGCAGCCCTGGGACAGAGGATCGGAGAGGGACGCAGTATTTT	CASSPGTEDRRGTQYF
once	NA	TRBV7-9	14	TRBJ2-7	TGTGCCAGCAGCTTAGCTGGGCTCTCCTACGAGCAGTACTTC	CASSLAGLSYEQYF
NA	NA	TRBV27	13	TRBJ1-1	TGTGCCAGCAGTTTTACAGCTAACACTGAAGCTTTCTTT	CASSFTANTEAFF
once	TRBD1	TRBV7-8	16	TRBJ1-2	TGTGCCAGCAGGGGGACAGGGGCCCTAGCTAACTATGGCTACACCTTC	CASRGTGALANYGYTF
NA	NA	TRBV4-1	14	TRBJ2-1	TGCGCCAGCAGCCTCGGGACTGGCTACAATGAGCAGTTCTTC	CASSLGTGYNEQFF
NA	TRBD1	TRBV5-1	15	TRBJ1-1	TGCGCCAGCAGCTCCCGACAGGGGGAGAACACTGAAGCTTTCTTT	CASSSRQGENTEAFF
NA	NA	TRBV29-1	13	TRBJ1-3	TGCAGCGTCCAGCAGGGCTCTGGAAACACCATATATTTT	CSVQQGSGNTIYF
NA	TRBD1	TRBV5-4	16	TRBJ1-1	TGTGCCAGCAGCTTGGCCCCGACAGGGGCGAACACTGAAGCTTTCTTT	CASSLAPTGANTEAFF
NA	NA	TRBV5-3	17	TRBJ1-5	TGTGCCAGAAGCTTGAGGCAGGGGAGGGATAGCAATCAGCCCCAGCATTTT	CARSLRQGRDSNQPQHF
NA	TRBD2	TRBV27	17	TRBJ2-1	TGTGCCAGCAGTTTGGTGACGGGGGGGAGCTCCTACAATGAGCAGTTCTTC	CASSLVTGGSSYNEQFF
NA	NA	TRBV9	14	TRBJ2-2	TGTGCCAGCAGCGTTAAGACTGGCACCGGGGAGCTGTTTTTT	CASSVKTGTGELFF
NA	TRBD2	TRBV6-5	15	TRBJ2-7	TGTGCCAGCAGTTACCCGGGGGGGTCCACCTACGAGCAGTACTTC	CASSYPGGSTYEQYF
NA	NA	TRBV4-1	17	TRBJ1-6	TGCGCCAGCAGCCCACCGGCGGCGAGCTCCTATAATTCACCCCTCCACTTT	CASSPPAASSYNSPLHF
NA	NA	TRBV7-6	14	TRBJ2-3	TGTGCCAGCAGCTTAGTGTCAGACACAGATACGCAGTATTTT	CASSLVSDTDTQYF
NA	NA	TRBV19	14	TRBJ1-1	TGTGCCAGTAGTCCTCTTCAGATGAACACTGAAGCTTTCTTT	CASSPLQMNTEAFF
NA	NA	TRBV7-2	16	TRBJ2-1	TGTGCCAGCAGCCCCGGTGAGGGTAAGTCCTACAATGAGCAGTTCTTC	CASSPGEGKSYNEQFF
NA	NA	TRBV7-9	13	TRBJ1-2	TGTGCCAGCAGCTTCGGGGGGAACTATGGCTACACCTTC	CASSFGGNYGYTF
NA	TRBD2	TRBV4-1	20	TRBJ2-3	TGCGCCAGCAGCCAAGAGGGCGGGGGGGTGGAGTTAGGGTCCACAGATACGCAGTATTTT	CASSQEGGGVELGSTDTQYF
NA	TRBD1	TRBV6-6	14	TRBJ1-1	TGTGCCAGCATTCCCGGGACAGTGAACACTGAAGCTTTCTTT	CASIPGTVNTEAFF
NA	NA	TRBV7-8	16	TRBJ1-5	TGTGCCAGCAGCTTAGCTTCAGGGGATAGCAATCAGCCCCAGCATTTT	CASSLASGDSNQPQHF